These 28 T cell receptor beta chains originate from one sample sequenced in a study of blood T cell repertoires in COVID-19. The repertoire was sequenced with immunoSEQ multiplex PCR; TCRdb's copy has only in-frame clones and lacks some. The data show 200,000 to 250,000 clones, 90% seen once. Input material: PBMCs or T cells enriched from blood (not recorded which). These receptor sequences come from a young man who had been exposed to COVID-19.

Written as DNA, the CDR3 is TGTGCCAGCAGTGACCTTAGCGGGGGGCATGAGCAGTTCTTC. Protein: CASSDLSGGHEQFF. This sequence joins TRBV6-4 and TRBJ2-1; 10 bases map to TRBD2. V shed 2 bases and J 8 bases; nucleotides not matched to a gene: 3. Per germline, CDR1 MRHNA and CDR2 SNTAGT. This CDR3 contains 14 residues.

This clone was found a few times. This CDR3 is CASSHFRDRSNEQFF. CDR3 DNA: TGCGCCAGCAGCCACTTCCGGGACAGGTCGAATGAGCAGTTCTTC. This chain links TRBV4-1 with TRBJ2-1; 8 bases are a match to TRBD1. The CDR3 totals 15 residues. From germline, CDR1 is MGHRA and CDR2 YSYEKL. V was pared by 3 bases and J by 7 bases, with 8 bases of the junction left unmatched.

This chain connects TRBV7-9 to TRBJ2-7; the match to TRBD1 covers 7 bases. The CDR3 has 14 residues. Germline values: CDR1 SEHNR, CDR2 FQNEAQ (reference sequence). Trimming at V came to 7 bases and at J to 3 bases, leaving 9 bases not matched to a gene. Here the CDR3 DNA reads TGTGCCAGCACCTCTCAGACAGGGCACTACGAGCAGTACTTC. Translated, it gives CASTSQTGHYEQYF. Combining the CDR3 with reference TRBV7-9 and TRBJ2-7 gives the whole variable domain DTGVSQNPRHKITKRGQNVTFRCDPISEHNRLYWYRQTLGQGPEFLTYFQNEAQLEKSRLLSDRFSAERPKGSFSTLEIQRTEQGDSAMYLCASTSQTGHYEQYFGPGTRLTVT.

This sequence joins TRBV29-1 and TRBJ2-7; 8 nucleotides match TRBD2. CDR3 length: 12 residues. Per the germline V gene, CDR1 is SQVTM and CDR2 is ANQGSEA. The V gene end was trimmed by 3 bases and the J gene end by 6 bases; junction bases not matched to a gene: 4. The chain's CDR3 is CSVDPGGGEQYF. CDR3 nucleotide sequence: TGCAGCGTTGACCCCGGGGGGGGCGAGCAGTACTTC.

The chain combines TRBV19 with TRBJ2-1; 7 bases match TRBD2. V lost 3 bases to trimming and J lost 8 bases; unmatched junction nucleotides: 7. The CDR3 runs to 14 residues. Germline V gene lookup returns CDR1 LNHDA and CDR2 SQIVND (reference sequence). CDR3 sequence reads: CASSMVLAVDEQFF. The CDR3, as DNA: TGTGCCAGTAGTATGGTGCTAGCGGTGGATGAGCAGTTCTTC.

V gene TRBV5-4 combines with J gene TRBJ2-3, with D possibly matching TRBD1 (6 bases). V was pared by 2 bases and J by 5 bases, with 15 bases between. Germline-derived CDR1 and CDR2 are SGHNT and YYREEE (reference sequence). The CDR3 is made up of 15 amino acids. In nucleotides, the CDR3 is TGTGCCAGCAGCTTAGTAGGACAGCGAGGAGATACGCAGTATTTT. It is translated as CASSLVGQRGDTQYF.

This chain connects TRBV7-2 to TRBJ2-1; D possibly corresponds to TRBD2 (5 bases). Germline assignment: CDR1 SGHTA and CDR2 FQGNSA. This CDR3 has 16 amino acids. The V end lost 5 bases, the J end lost 9 bases, and 23 bases lay between the germline ends. CDR3 sequence: CASSPVSVGRVGEQFF. Here the CDR3 DNA reads TGTGCCAGCAGCCCCGTCAGTGTAGGGCGGGTCGGTGAGCAGTTCTTC. Supplemented by reference TRBV7-2 and TRBJ2-1, the full variable domain reads GAGVSQSPSNKVTEKGKDVELRCDPISGHTALYWYRQSLGQGLEFLIYFQGNSAPDKSGLPSDRFSAERTGGSVSTLTIQRTQQEDSAVYLCASSPVSVGRVGEQFFGPGTRLTVL.

This chain uses TRBV7-9 with TRBJ1-2; D possibly corresponds to TRBD1 (6 bases). Germline CDR1 and CDR2: SEHNR and FQNEAQ (reference sequence). CDR3 size: 11 residues. Trimming took 5 bases from V and 12 from J, leaving 13 bases between them. The CDR3 protein is CASSANQGNTF. The CDR3 DNA reads as TGTGCCAGCAGCGCAAATCAGGGGAACACCTTC.

V gene TRBV5-1 combines with J gene TRBJ1-3; TRBD1 agrees at 7 bases. Germline loops: CDR1 SGHRS, CDR2 YFSETQ. The J segment lost 3 bases and the V segment lost 5 bases, leaving 5 bases of the junction unmatched. The CDR3 covers 14 residues. In DNA form, the CDR3 reads TGCGCCAGCAGAGCAACAGGGGATGGAAACACCATATATTTT. Its translation is CASRATGDGNTIYF.

The CDR3 protein is CASSSERGKLNTGELFF. CDR3 DNA sequence: TGTGCCAGCTCATCAGAGCGGGGGAAATTAAACACCGGGGAGCTGTTTTTT. J is TRBJ2-2 and V is TRBV18; TRBD2 aligns across 8 bases. This CDR3 comprises 17 residues. The junction had 10 bases not matched to a gene; V was cut back by 5 bases and J by 2 bases. Germline CDR1 KGHSH, CDR2 LQKENI. The entire variable domain, with the rest obtained from reference TRBV18 and TRBJ2-2, is as follows: NAGVMQNPRHLVRRRGQEARLRCSPMKGHSHVYWYRQLPEEGLKFMVYLQKENIIDESGMPKERFSAEFPKEGPSILRIQQVVRGDSAAYFCASSSERGKLNTGELFFGEGSRLTVL.

In its sample, this clone was seen once. V usage is TRBV27 and J usage is TRBJ2-1; 11 bases are shared with TRBD2. V was clipped by 6 bases and J by 2 bases; unmatched bases: 3. Germline CDR1 MNHEY, CDR2 SMNVEV (reference sequence). The CDR3 covers 15 residues. CDR3 sequence reads: CASRLSGGAYNEQFF. CDR3 sequence (DNA): TGTGCCAGCAGACTTAGCGGGGGGGCCTACAATGAGCAGTTCTTC.

This chain links TRBV19 with TRBJ1-1; TRBD1 is a possible D gene (6 bases). The CDR3 has 14 amino acids. The germline V and J ends were trimmed by 5 bases and 0 bases, with 10 bases remaining between them. Per germline, CDR1 LNHDA and CDR2 SQIVND (reference sequence). The CDR3 loop reads CASSVPGVNTEAFF. For the CDR3, the DNA is TGTGCCAGTAGTGTTCCAGGGGTGAACACTGAAGCTTTCTTT. Complete variable domain (other parts from reference TRBV19 and TRBJ1-1): DGGITQSPKYLFRKEGQNVTLSCEQNLNHDAMYWYRQDPGQGLRLIYYSQIVNDFQKGDIAEGYSVSREKKESFPLTVTSAQKNPTAFYLCASSVPGVNTEAFFGQGTRLTVV.

The genes are TRBV5-4 and TRBJ2-5; D gene ambiguous. This CDR3 has 13 residues. Germline V lookup: CDR1 SGHNT, CDR2 YYREEE (reference sequence). The ends were cut back, 4 bases at V and 1 base at J, with 8 bases in the middle. CDR3 nucleotide sequence: TGTGCCAGCAGCAGCACCGGCCAAGAGACCCAGTACTTC. Amino acids: CASSSTGQETQYF.

The V and J genes are TRBV4-3 and TRBJ2-5, with 10 bases matching TRBD2. The length of the CDR3 is 16 residues. The ends lost 3 bases at V and 5 bases at J; junction bases unmatched: 9. Germline-derived CDR1 and CDR2 are LGHNA and YSLEER. The CDR3 DNA sequence: TGCGCCAGCAGCCATGTGAGCGGGGGGGCATCGGAGACCCAGTACTTC. This sequence encodes CASSHVSGGASETQYF.

The rearrangement links TRBV29-1 to TRBJ1-2; D possibly corresponds to TRBD1 (5 bases). The CDR3 consists of 13 residues. Germline V gene data show CDR1 as SQVTM and CDR2 as ANQGSEA. Deletions cut 1 base from V and 4 bases from J, with 10 bases between. As DNA, the CDR3 is TGCAGCGTTGAAGTCAGTCAGGGCTATGGCTACACCTTC. Protein: CSVEVSQGYGYTF.

CDR3 protein: CASPDIGTGESPLHF. CDR3 nucleotides: TGTGCCAGCCCCGATATTGGGACAGGGGAATCACCCCTCCACTTT. V and J are TRBV27 and TRBJ1-6; TRBD1 aligns across 10 bases. This CDR3 is built from 15 residues. Germline V CDR1 and CDR2: MNHEY, SMNVEV (reference sequence). Unmatched junction bases numbered 11, after V lost 8 bases and J lost 10 bases.

V is TRBV7-2 and J is TRBJ2-7, with 7 bases lining up with TRBD1. The CDR3 loop spans 15 amino acids. V trimming: 0 bases; J trimming: 1 base; junction bases outside the gene matches: 3. CDR1 and CDR2 (germline): SGHTA, FQGNSA. CDR3 DNA sequence: TGTGCCAGCAGCTTAGCCGGGACAGCGTCCTACGAGCAGTACTTC. It specifies CASSLAGTASYEQYF. The full variable domain, completed using reference TRBV7-2 and TRBJ2-7, is GAGVSQSPSNKVTEKGKDVELRCDPISGHTALYWYRQSLGQGLEFLIYFQGNSAPDKSGLPSDRFSAERTGGSVSTLTIQRTQQEDSAVYLCASSLAGTASYEQYFGPGTRLTVT.

The chain employs TRBV10-3 and TRBJ2-1; 14 nucleotides align to TRBD2. This CDR3 is 17 amino acids long. CDR1 and CDR2 (germline): ENHRY, SYGVKD. After removal of 7 bases from V and 7 bases from J, the junction contained 12 bases not matched to a gene. The CDR3 bases are TGTGCCATCACCCAGACTAGCGGGGGGGCTAGTGGAAATGAGCAGTTCTTC. This codes for CAITQTSGGASGNEQFF.

V usage is TRBV11-3 and J usage is TRBJ2-1, with a weak D call TRBD2 (5 bases). Per germline, CDR1 SGHNT and CDR2 YENEEA. This CDR3 is 13 amino acids long. V lost 4 bases to trimming and J lost 8 bases, with 12 bases between them. CDR3: CASSSKTGYEQFF. The CDR3 nucleotides are TGTGCCAGCAGCTCCAAGACGGGGTATGAGCAGTTCTTC.

The chain is built from TRBV4-2 and TRBJ2-7; D remains ambiguous. The length of the CDR3 is 14 residues. Per the germline V gene, CDR1 is LGHNA and CDR2 is YNFKEQ. Trimming shortened V by 2 bases and J by 5 bases, and 13 bases separated the two germline ends. CDR3 residues: CASSQTPSSNEQYF. The CDR3 DNA is TGTGCCAGCAGCCAAACTCCGAGCTCTAACGAGCAGTACTTC.

The rearrangement uses TRBV5-8 and TRBJ2-3, with 8 bases identical to TRBD1. The V segment lost 2 bases and the J segment 1 base; nucleotides outside the gene matches: 6. The CDR3 has 16 amino acids. CDR1 is SGHTS and CDR2 is YDEGEE in the germline V gene. CDR3 residues: CASSLRTGKGTDTQYF. Here the CDR3 DNA reads TGTGCCAGCAGCTTACGGACAGGGAAGGGCACAGATACGCAGTATTTT.

This rearrangement joins TRBV20-1 to TRBJ2-2; D perhaps matches TRBD1 (6 bases). CDR1 and CDR2 (germline): DFQATT, SNEGSKA (reference sequence). The CDR3 contains 11 residues. Between the trimmed V and J ends, which lost 7 bases and 5 bases, there was a span of 8 bases. The CDR3 reads CSVTGTGELFF. The CDR3, as DNA: TGCAGTGTTACAGGGACCGGGGAGCTGTTTTTT.

This chain uses TRBV7-2 with TRBJ1-1; D ambiguous. Germline loops: CDR1 SGHTA, CDR2 FQGNSA. There are 13 residues in the CDR3. The V and J ends lost 5 bases and 0 bases respectively, with 7 bases between them. The CDR3 reads CASSESMNTEAFF. CDR3 nucleotides: TGTGCCAGCAGCGAGAGCATGAACACTGAAGCTTTCTTT.

The gene calls are TRBV5-4 and TRBJ1-4; D gene unclear. This CDR3 comprises 13 residues. CDR1 is SGHNT, CDR2 YYREEE, per germline (reference sequence). The V end lost 4 bases, the J end lost 0 bases, and 4 bases lay between the germline ends. CDR3 in DNA: TGTGCCAGCAGCCCTGCAACTAATGAAAAACTGTTTTTT. Its translation: CASSPATNEKLFF.

The rearrangement joins TRBV6-5 to TRBJ2-7, with D uncertain. Per the germline V gene, CDR1 is MNHEY and CDR2 is SVGAGI. This CDR3 is built from 14 residues. Trimming removed 4 bases from V and 2 bases from J, with 12 bases in between. CDR3 amino acids: CASSFLDEPYEQYF. Here the CDR3 DNA reads TGTGCCAGCAGTTTCCTAGACGAACCCTACGAGCAGTACTTC.

Of note for this clone: The same CDR3 also results from other DNA sequences found in this sample. CDR3 in amino acids: CASSGQGGTEAFF. CDR3 nucleotides: TGCGCCAGCAGCGGACAGGGGGGCACTGAAGCTTTCTTT. V is TRBV4-3 and J is TRBJ1-1, with 10 bases identical to TRBD1. Trimming took 5 bases from V and 4 from J; bases not matched to a gene: 1. Germline assignment: CDR1 LGHNA and CDR2 YSLEER. The CDR3 runs 13 residues.

The chain is built from TRBV7-6 and TRBJ2-5, with 11 bases aligning to TRBD2. Germline V gene data show CDR1 as SGHVS and CDR2 as FNYEAQ. The CDR3 consists of 16 residues. J gave up 5 bases and V 4 bases, and 9 bases lay outside the gene matches. CDR3 sequence reads: CASSSYLAGGAETQYF. The CDR3 nucleotides are TGTGCCAGCAGCTCGTATTTAGCGGGGGGGGCGGAGACCCAGTACTTC.

The chain combines TRBV5-1 with TRBJ1-2; no clear D. Looked up from germline, CDR1 is SGHRS and CDR2 is YFSETQ. The CDR3 consists of 15 residues. The germline V and J ends were trimmed by 1 base and 4 bases, with 14 bases remaining between them. For the CDR3, the DNA is TGCGCCAGCAGCTTGACAGAGGGAAAAGTCTATGGCTACACCTTC. Protein product: CASSLTEGKVYGYTF. Using reference TRBV5-1 and TRBJ1-2 for the parts outside the CDR3, the full variable domain is KAGVTQTPRYLIKTRGQQVTLSCSPISGHRSVSWYQQTPGQGLQFLFEYFSETQRNKGNFPGRFSGRQFSNSRSEMNVSTLELGDSALYLCASSLTEGKVYGYTFGSGTRLTVV.